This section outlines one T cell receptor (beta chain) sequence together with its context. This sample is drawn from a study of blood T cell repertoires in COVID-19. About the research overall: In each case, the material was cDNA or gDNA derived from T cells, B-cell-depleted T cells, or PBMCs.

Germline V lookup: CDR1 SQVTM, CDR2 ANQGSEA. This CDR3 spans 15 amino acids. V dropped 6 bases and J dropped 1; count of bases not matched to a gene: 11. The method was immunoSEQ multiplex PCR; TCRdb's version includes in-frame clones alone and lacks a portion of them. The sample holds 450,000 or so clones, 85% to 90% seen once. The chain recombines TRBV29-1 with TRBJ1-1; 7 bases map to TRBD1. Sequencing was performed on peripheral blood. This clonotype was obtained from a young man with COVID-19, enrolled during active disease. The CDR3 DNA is TGCAGCGTGAAAGAGGGGGCAGGTGGGAACACTGAAGCTTTCTTT. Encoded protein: CSVKEGAGGNTEAFF. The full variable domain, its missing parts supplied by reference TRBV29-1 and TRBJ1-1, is SAVISQKPSRDICQRGTSLTIQCQVDSQVTMMFWYRQQPGQSLTLIATANQGSEATYESGFVIDKFPISRPNLTFSTLTVSNMSPEDSSIYLCSVKEGAGGNTEAFFGQGTRLTVV.